Listed below are T cell receptor beta chains from one sample, sequenced in a study of beta chain features in type 1 diabetes. Measured with immunoSEQ multiplex PCR; TCRdb has only the in-frame clones, and not every one. The repertoire holds 280,000 or so clones, with approximately 16% as singletons. Sequences were obtained from naive CD4+ T cells from blood. These TCRs come from a young man with type 1 diabetes. CDR3s include the opening cysteine and the closing phenylalanine or tryptophan. The D gene is left open where the match is weak. Some rows mark clone size as missing; the rest say once, few, many or name a class of expanded clone.

j_call	d_call	v_call	clone_size	cdr3_aa	cdr3_nt
TRBJ2-5	TRBD2	TRBV28	NA	CASSLGGRLQETQYF	TGTGCCAGCAGTTTAGGCGGGAGGCTCCAAGAGACCCAGTACTTC
TRBJ2-7	TRBD1	TRBV19	NA	CASSRLQGESEQYF	TGTGCCAGTTCGCGACTACAGGGGGAAAGCGAGCAGTACTTC
TRBJ1-5	NA	TRBV30	few	CAWSHRDNQPQHF	TGTGCCTGGAGCCACAGGGACAATCAGCCCCAGCATTTT
TRBJ2-5	TRBD2	TRBV11-2	few	CASSFQRGQETQYF	TGTGCCAGCAGCTTTCAGCGGGGCCAGGAGACCCAGTACTTC
TRBJ2-5	TRBD2	TRBV5-4	NA	CASSLDSGGRGETQYF	TGTGCCAGCAGCTTAGATAGCGGGGGGCGTGGAGAGACCCAGTACTTC
TRBJ2-5	NA	TRBV7-2	NA	CASSLARGRYQETQYF	TGTGCCAGCAGCTTAGCTAGGGGCAGGTACCAAGAGACCCAGTACTTC
TRBJ1-5	NA	TRBV6-1	NA	CACWEYSNQPQHF	TGTGCCTGTTGGGAGTATAGCAATCAGCCCCAGCATTTT
TRBJ2-1	NA	TRBV11-3	few	CASSFGIYNEQFF	TGTGCCAGCAGCTTCGGGATCTACAATGAGCAGTTCTTC
TRBJ2-4	NA	TRBV30	NA	CACGRDGKNIQYF	TGTGCCTGTGGGCGGGACGGTAAAAACATTCAGTACTTC
TRBJ1-5	TRBD1	TRBV5-4	NA	CASSRQGEDQPQHF	TGTGCCAGCAGCCGACAGGGTGAGGATCAGCCCCAGCATTTT
TRBJ2-6	NA	TRBV28	few	CASIQGTGANVLTF	TGTGCCAGCATTCAGGGGACAGGGGCCAACGTCCTGACTTTC
TRBJ2-5	TRBD1	TRBV2	NA	CASSVPRGQGWETQYF	TGTGCCAGCAGTGTTCCCCGAGGACAGGGCTGGGAGACCCAGTACTTC
TRBJ2-3	NA	TRBV7-9	NA	CASSTRGGGPDTQYF	TGTGCCAGCAGCACCAGAGGGGGGGGACCAGATACGCAGTATTTT
TRBJ2-5	NA	TRBV28	few	CASMTGLETQYF	TGTGCCAGCATGACAGGTCTCGAGACCCAGTACTTC
TRBJ2-3	NA	TRBV4-3	few	CASSQEPADTQYF	TGCGCCAGCAGCCAAGAGCCAGCAGATACGCAGTATTTT
TRBJ1-1	TRBD1	TRBV18	NA	CASSPLRGLTEAFF	TGTGCCAGCTCACCACTTAGGGGGCTCACTGAAGCTTTCTTT
TRBJ2-7	TRBD1	TRBV2	NA	CASTLRTGGYEQYF	TGTGCCAGCACTCTCCGGACAGGGGGCTACGAGCAGTACTTC
TRBJ1-5	NA	TRBV19	few	CATTDRGNQPQHF	TGTGCCACCACCGACAGAGGCAATCAGCCCCAGCATTTT
TRBJ2-2	NA	TRBV19	NA	CASSRTGTNTGELFF	TGTGCCAGTAGTCGAACAGGGACGAACACCGGGGAGCTGTTTTTT
TRBJ2-3	TRBD1	TRBV4-1	NA	CASSHTWTGHFTDTQYF	TGCGCCAGCAGCCACACATGGACAGGGCACTTCACAGATACGCAGTATTTT
TRBJ2-2	NA	TRBV6-7	NA	CASKRELGELFF	TGTGCCAGCAAAAGGGAGCTTGGGGAGCTGTTTTTT
TRBJ1-1	TRBD1	TRBV18	NA	CASSPSRDRVDTEAFF	TGTGCCAGCTCACCATCACGGGACAGGGTGGACACTGAAGCTTTCTTT
TRBJ2-3	TRBD2	TRBV7-8	few	CASSATSGRYTDTQYF	TGTGCCAGCAGCGCGACTAGCGGGAGGTACACAGATACGCAGTATTTT
TRBJ2-7	TRBD2	TRBV9	NA	CASSVAGEGTTYEQYF	TGTGCCAGCAGCGTAGCGGGGGAGGGGACCACCTACGAGCAGTACTTC
TRBJ2-7	NA	TRBV6-1	NA	CASSEGGSYEQYF	TGTGCCAGCAGCGAGGGAGGCTCCTACGAGCAGTACTTC
TRBJ2-7	NA	TRBV27	NA	CASSFTGETNYEQYF	TGTGCCAGCAGTTTCACCGGGGAAACCAACTACGAGCAGTACTTC
TRBJ2-2	NA	TRBV7-9	NA	CASSSATWTGELFF	TGTGCCAGCAGCTCAGCGACTTGGACCGGGGAGCTGTTTTTT
TRBJ1-5	NA	TRBV7-9	NA	CASSPGETQHF	TGTGCCAGCAGCCCTGGAGAGACCCAGCATTTT
TRBJ1-4	TRBD1	TRBV28	NA	CASSGSGTGNEKLFF	TGTGCCAGCAGTGGATCCGGGACAGGGAATGAAAAACTGTTTTTT
TRBJ2-4	NA	TRBV6-5	NA	CASSLSPLAKNIQYF	TGTGCCAGCAGTCTGTCCCCCCTAGCCAAAAACATTCAGTACTTC
TRBJ2-7	TRBD1	TRBV7-9	few	CASSDTTGQGTYEQYF	TGTGCCAGCAGCGATACTACGGGACAGGGGACCTACGAGCAGTACTTC
TRBJ2-5	TRBD2	TRBV5-1	NA	CASSLGTSGQETQYF	TGCGCCAGCAGCTTGGGGACTAGCGGGCAAGAGACCCAGTACTTC
TRBJ2-5	NA	TRBV20-1	few	CSAPHRETQYF	TGCAGTGCTCCCCACCGGGAGACCCAGTACTTC
TRBJ2-3	TRBD2	TRBV4-2	few	CASSRLPPGLTTDTQYF	TGTGCCAGCAGCCGTCTGCCCCCGGGACTAACCACAGATACGCAGTATTTT
TRBJ1-2	TRBD1	TRBV4-3	NA	CASSQDRDRGRNGYTF	TGCGCCAGCAGCCAGGACCGGGACAGGGGGCGAAATGGCTACACCTTC
TRBJ2-1	TRBD1	TRBV11-2	NA	CASSFRRQGAMNEQFF	TGTGCCAGCAGCTTCAGGAGACAGGGGGCGATGAATGAGCAGTTCTTC
TRBJ2-1	NA	TRBV29-1	NA	CSLGYGGHEQFF	TGCAGCTTGGGTTACGGTGGGCATGAGCAGTTCTTC
TRBJ2-4	TRBD2	TRBV6-6	NA	CASRLAGAVIQYF	TGTGCCAGCAGGCTAGCGGGAGCTGTCATTCAGTACTTC
TRBJ1-3	NA	TRBV29-1	NA	CSVARGNTIYF	TGCAGCGTTGCCCGGGGAAACACCATATATTTT
TRBJ2-1	TRBD1	TRBV28	NA	CASTTATGRQFF	TGTGCCAGCACCACCGCGACAGGGAGACAGTTCTTC
TRBJ1-1	NA	TRBV7-2	few	CVTGREMNTEAFF	TGTGTCACAGGGAGAGAAATGAACACTGAAGCTTTCTTT
TRBJ1-1	TRBD1	TRBV6-4	few	CASRSQTGVNTEAFF	TGTGCCAGCAGAAGCCAAACAGGGGTTAACACTGAAGCTTTCTTT
TRBJ2-6	NA	TRBV18	NA	CASSPTPGQESGANVLTF	TGTGCCAGCTCACCGACTCCGGGACAAGAATCTGGGGCCAACGTCCTGACTTTC
TRBJ2-7	TRBD2	TRBV10-3	NA	CAIRRESYEQYF	TGTGCCATCAGGCGGGAGTCCTACGAGCAGTACTTC
TRBJ2-5	NA	TRBV30	few	CAWTLGSSPGETQYF	TGTGCCTGGACCCTCGGGTCTTCTCCCGGAGAGACCCAGTACTTC
TRBJ2-5	TRBD1	TRBV5-1	few	CASSLAEDRAQTQYF	TGCGCCAGCAGCTTGGCCGAAGACAGGGCCCAGACCCAGTACTTC
TRBJ2-1	NA	TRBV6-4	once	CASTLVYYNEQFF	TGTGCCAGCACGTTAGTTTACTACAATGAGCAGTTCTTC
TRBJ1-2	NA	TRBV19	NA	CASSMTRIYGYTF	TGTGCCAGTAGTATGACCAGGATCTATGGCTACACCTTC